This T cell receptor beta chain was sequenced during a study of human T cells and chemical hapten exposure. Across the whole study: Small pooled library volume differences chiefly drove per-sample TCR yield variation. General study results and limits: With DPC sensitization, TCRs exceeding 1 in 1000 frequency showed no change. Against controls, expanded TCRs gave rise to significantly more large CDR3 similarity clusters.

Indicated time point: pre-sensitization, week 0. Treatment: therapeutic diphenylcyclopropenone sensitization with weekly scalp DPC. Blood was drawn before each patch test was applied. The CDR3 is made up of 20 amino acids. J gave up 5 bases and V 1 base, and 13 bases lay outside the gene matches. CDR1 LGHDT and CDR2 YNNKEL come from the germline V gene (reference sequence). Via MiXCR, TCRdb re-called the RACE reads, giving one row per CDR3 protein. The table records fewer than 140,000 distinct CDR3 sequences, 12% of them present only once. A remark on this clonotype: Its specificity is not known.

The clonotype comes from a woman between 50 and 59 years old with alopecia areata. Some clones in this sample may be carry-over from other donors' samples. This chain joins TRBV3-1 and TRBJ2-1; 14 bases fit TRBD2. The sequenced sample was whole blood, obtained in connection with sensitization to the hapten diphenylcyclopropenone (DPC). The CDR3 region is CASSQAPGTSGSSRDNEQFF. CDR3 sequence (DNA): TGTGCCAGCAGCCAAGCTCCGGGGACTAGCGGGAGTTCAAGGGACAATGAGCAGTTCTTC.